One and the same sample provided the 8 T cell receptor beta chains below, sequenced in a study of identical twins. TCRdb re-called the 5' RACE reads with MiXCR, one entry per CDR3 protein. The sample records around 550,000 distinct CDR3 sequences, roughly 15% being singletons. This same sample was also part of a study on yellow fever vaccine responses in identical twins.

The sample taken for sequencing was CD4+ T cells sorted from blood. These receptors came from a woman in her late teens or twenties in good health.

This clonotype was picked up a small number of times. This chain connects TRBV12-3 or TRBV12-4 to TRBJ2-5; 9 bases match TRBD2. The CDR3 loop spans 16 amino acids. After removal of 3 bases from V and 2 bases from J, the junction contained 7 bases not matched to a gene. CDR3 protein: CASSFQGTSQQETQYF. The DNA of the CDR3 is TGTGCCAGCAGTTTCCAGGGGACTAGCCAACAAGAGACCCAGTACTTC.

The rearrangement joins TRBV5-1 to TRBJ1-2; TRBD1 matches 8 bases. In germline, CDR1 is SGHRS, CDR2 YFSETQ. The length of the CDR3 is 16 residues. V gave up 4 bases and J gave up 3 bases; unmatched junction bases: 11. CDR3 nucleotide sequence: TGCGCCAGCAGCATCGCAGGGGGCCTATGGGACTATGGCTACACCTTC. Protein sequence: CASSIAGGLWDYGYTF.

This clonotype appeared a few times. The rearrangement uses TRBV29-1 and TRBJ1-1, with D possibly TRBD1 on 5 matching bases. The length of the CDR3 is 13 residues. V gave up 2 bases and J gave up 1 base, with 8 bases separating them. Germline V gene lookup returns CDR1 SQVTM and CDR2 ANQGSEA. The CDR3 DNA sequence: TGCAGCGTTGAAAGGGGCCAGAACACTGAAGCTTTCTTT. Amino acid sequence: CSVERGQNTEAFF.

DNA for the CDR3: TGTGCCAGCAGCCCTAGCGGGGGACAGAGGCGTCTCCAAAACACCGGGGAGCTGTTTTTT. Amino acids: CASSPSGGQRRLQNTGELFF. The J gene is TRBJ2-2, the V gene TRBV7-2, with TRBD2 identical over 10 bases. The trim removed 5 bases at V and 2 bases at J, leaving 17 bases unmatched. The CDR3 contains 20 residues. Germline CDR1 SGHTA, CDR2 FQGNSA.

The chain is built from TRBV24-1 and TRBJ2-1; D not resolved. Germline V lookup: CDR1 KGHDR, CDR2 SFDVKD. This CDR3 region has 16 residues. V lost 1 base and J 7 bases, leaving 16 bases between the germline ends. The CDR3: CATSDFGQARGNEQFF. CDR3 bases: TGTGCCACCAGTGATTTTGGCCAGGCCCGTGGGAATGAGCAGTTCTTC.

This clonotype was picked up a small number of times. In DNA form, the CDR3 reads TGTGCCAGCAGCTTCGACCAGCGTCAAGAGACCCAGTACTTC. This codes for CASSFDQRQETQYF. This chain uses TRBV5-6 with TRBJ2-5, with D unclear. Trimming removed 2 bases from V and 2 bases from J, with 10 bases in between. Germline CDR1 reads SGHDT; CDR2 reads YYEEEE. This CDR3 contains 14 residues.

In this sample, this clonotype turned up a few times. V usage is TRBV12-3 or TRBV12-4 and J usage is TRBJ1-5, with no clear D. The CDR3 loop spans 15 amino acids. Trimming shortened V by 3 bases and J by 2 bases, and 11 bases separated the two germline ends. CDR3 residues: CASSFNRAGNQPQHF. DNA of the CDR3: TGTGCCAGCAGTTTTAATAGGGCCGGCAATCAGCCCCAGCATTTT.

The CDR3 is CASSLGGVQEVIQYF. CDR3 bases: TGTGCCAGCAGTTTAGGGGGGGTCCAGGAAGTCATTCAGTACTTC. The chain recombines TRBV12-3 or TRBV12-4 with TRBJ2-4, with D maybe TRBD2 (6 bases). CDR3 length: 15 amino acids. Trimming left V 1 base short and J 9 bases short, with 16 bases between.